The sequence of this T cell receptor (beta chain) was determined in a study of spatial heterogeneity in lung cancer. In the study overall: A consistent excess of beta-chain over alpha-chain sequences was detected.

This clonotype came up many times. Documented time point: sample taken at primary tumor resection. A total of around 67 untreated early-stage non-small cell lung cancer patients served as donors. Individual TCR cDNA molecules each bore their own unique molecular identifier. TCRdb redid the calling of the 5' RACE reads with MiXCR, one entry per CDR3 protein. The sample lists 60,000 to 90,000 distinct CDR3 sequences, roughly 8% occurring once. This TCR came from a male donor with early-stage non-small cell lung cancer. The material was PBMCs, obtained at surgery.

CDR3 protein: CASSRDRENTGELFF. The DNA of the CDR3 is TGTGCCAGCAGCCGGGACAGGGAGAACACCGGGGAGCTGTTTTTT. The V and J genes are TRBV7-9 and TRBJ2-2, with 9 bases matching TRBD1. Germline loops: CDR1 SEHNR, CDR2 FQNEAQ (reference sequence). The V segment lost 5 bases and the J segment 1 base; nucleotides outside the gene matches: 2. This CDR3 has 15 amino acids.